This T cell receptor beta chain was sequenced for a study of T cell repertoires in cytomegalovirus infection. Points on this clonotype: Its antigen is as yet unknown.

TCRdb analysed the reads with MiXCR anew, one entry per CDR3 protein. In the table there are about 310,000 distinct CDR3 sequences, about 9.1% of which are singletons. This CDR3 is 13 amino acids long. The V and J ends lost 6 bases and 6 bases respectively, with 17 bases between them. Germline loops: CDR1 DFQATT, CDR2 SNEGSKA (reference sequence). Findings and limits, study-wide: Clonotype analysis showed dominance of the ex vivo response by HLA-C-restricted CMV-specific TCR beta clonotypes.

The V gene is TRBV20-1, the J gene TRBJ1-2; D is ambiguous. The sample comprised PBMCs. The clonotype comes from a human donor in good health (CMV status not recorded). Some clones in this sample may be carry-over from other donors' samples. As DNA, the CDR3 is TGCAGTGCAAGAAGGCCCCTCCGAAATGGCTACACCTTC. Protein sequence: CSARRPLRNGYTF.